This TCR beta chain was captured in a study of CD8 T cells in Susac syndrome. Study at large: The Susac syndrome patients were therapy-naive, on corticosteroids, or on intravenous immunoglobulin alone at blood draw.

This clonotype was seen only once. A quantity of 0.5 to 1 ug RNA underwent reverse transcription using random hexamers. Amplification of TCR beta CDR3 across 54 Vbeta and 13 Jbeta was performed with immunoSEQ multiplex PCR. TCRdb reprocessed the immunoSEQ multiplex PCR reads with MiXCR, giving one entry per CDR3 protein. The table includes about 190,000 distinct CDR3 sequences, 90% to 96% detected once. Germline V lookup: CDR1 SGHDN, CDR2 FVKESK. The V gene lost 4 bases and the J gene lost 4 bases, with 10 bases spanning the gap. The CDR3 covers 13 residues. Sequencing of TCR beta covered CD8+ and CD4+ T cells obtained from blood.

Sequencing was carried out using CD4+ T cells from PBMCs. The sequence was obtained from a human donor with Susac syndrome. The rearrangement links TRBV14 to TRBJ1-2; D gene uncertain. CDR3 amino acids: CASSPNLGYGYTF. The CDR3 nucleotides read TGTGCCAGCAGCCCAAATCTAGGCTATGGCTACACCTTC.